The TCR beta chain described here comes from a study of Graves' ophthalmopathy and Graves' hyperthyroidism. V was shortened by 0 bases and J by 4 bases, with 12 bases between the two germline ends. CDR3 length: 15 residues. Germline V gene sequence: CDR1 SGHTA, CDR2 FQGTGA. This clonotype appeared many times. TCR beta CDR3 amplification used RNA transcripts. The workflow started with a first-round RT-PCR run with HTBI primers and then moved on to a second-round multiplex PCR. TCRdb re-called the multiplex PCR reads with MiXCR, one entry per CDR3 protein. Of roughly 500,000 distinct CDR3 sequences listed, over 13% were seen once; the top ten hold 8% to 10%.

What was sequenced was blood. This clonotype was obtained from a woman aged 25-40 years with Graves' ophthalmopathy. The chain carries TRBV7-3 and TRBJ1-1; D gene uncertain. CDR3 in amino acids: CASSLTGREGTEAFF. As DNA, the CDR3 is TGTGCCAGCAGCTTAACAGGGAGGGAGGGCACTGAAGCTTTCTTT.